This T cell receptor (beta chain) appears in the sequencing data of a study of T-cell reconstitution after alpha-beta-depleted transplantation in children. CDR3 length: 17 residues. Losses at the gene ends were 7 bases for V and 7 bases for J; bases not matched to a gene: 17. Germline values: CDR1 SGHTA, CDR2 FQGNSA. Unique molecular identifiers tagged the TCRbeta library. One entry per CDR3 protein, called by TCRdb with MiXCR from the PCR reads. Here the sample spans 450,000 to 600,000 distinct CDR3 sequences, around 17% being singletons. The sample here was PBMCs from the stem cell graft donor, taken from the stem cell graft. V usage is TRBV7-2 and J usage is TRBJ1-4, with 8 bases fitting TRBD1. This receptor was taken from a human donor who donated a stem cell graft to a child with acute lymphoblastic leukemia. CDR3 in amino acids: CASKLSTLLDRGEKLFF. The CDR3, as DNA: TGTGCCAGCAAACTTAGTACATTACTCGACAGGGGTGAAAAACTGTTTTTT.